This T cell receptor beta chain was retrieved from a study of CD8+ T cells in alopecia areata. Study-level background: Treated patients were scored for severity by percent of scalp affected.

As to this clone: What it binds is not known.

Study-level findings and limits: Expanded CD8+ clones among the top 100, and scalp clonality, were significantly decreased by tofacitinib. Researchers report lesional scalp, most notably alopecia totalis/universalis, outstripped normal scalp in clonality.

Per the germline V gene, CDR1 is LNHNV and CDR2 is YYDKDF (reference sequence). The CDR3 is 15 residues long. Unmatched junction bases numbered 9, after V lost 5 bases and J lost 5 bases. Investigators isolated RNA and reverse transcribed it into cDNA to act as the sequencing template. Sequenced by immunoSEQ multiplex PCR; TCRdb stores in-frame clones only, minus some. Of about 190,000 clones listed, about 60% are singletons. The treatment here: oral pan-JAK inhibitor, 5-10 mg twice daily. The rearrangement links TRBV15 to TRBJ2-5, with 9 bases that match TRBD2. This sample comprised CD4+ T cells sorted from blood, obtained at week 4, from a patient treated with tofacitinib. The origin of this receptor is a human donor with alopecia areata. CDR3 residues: CATSAGGALGETQYF. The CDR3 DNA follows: TGTGCCACCAGCGCGGGGGGGGCGCTCGGGGAGACCCAGTACTTC.